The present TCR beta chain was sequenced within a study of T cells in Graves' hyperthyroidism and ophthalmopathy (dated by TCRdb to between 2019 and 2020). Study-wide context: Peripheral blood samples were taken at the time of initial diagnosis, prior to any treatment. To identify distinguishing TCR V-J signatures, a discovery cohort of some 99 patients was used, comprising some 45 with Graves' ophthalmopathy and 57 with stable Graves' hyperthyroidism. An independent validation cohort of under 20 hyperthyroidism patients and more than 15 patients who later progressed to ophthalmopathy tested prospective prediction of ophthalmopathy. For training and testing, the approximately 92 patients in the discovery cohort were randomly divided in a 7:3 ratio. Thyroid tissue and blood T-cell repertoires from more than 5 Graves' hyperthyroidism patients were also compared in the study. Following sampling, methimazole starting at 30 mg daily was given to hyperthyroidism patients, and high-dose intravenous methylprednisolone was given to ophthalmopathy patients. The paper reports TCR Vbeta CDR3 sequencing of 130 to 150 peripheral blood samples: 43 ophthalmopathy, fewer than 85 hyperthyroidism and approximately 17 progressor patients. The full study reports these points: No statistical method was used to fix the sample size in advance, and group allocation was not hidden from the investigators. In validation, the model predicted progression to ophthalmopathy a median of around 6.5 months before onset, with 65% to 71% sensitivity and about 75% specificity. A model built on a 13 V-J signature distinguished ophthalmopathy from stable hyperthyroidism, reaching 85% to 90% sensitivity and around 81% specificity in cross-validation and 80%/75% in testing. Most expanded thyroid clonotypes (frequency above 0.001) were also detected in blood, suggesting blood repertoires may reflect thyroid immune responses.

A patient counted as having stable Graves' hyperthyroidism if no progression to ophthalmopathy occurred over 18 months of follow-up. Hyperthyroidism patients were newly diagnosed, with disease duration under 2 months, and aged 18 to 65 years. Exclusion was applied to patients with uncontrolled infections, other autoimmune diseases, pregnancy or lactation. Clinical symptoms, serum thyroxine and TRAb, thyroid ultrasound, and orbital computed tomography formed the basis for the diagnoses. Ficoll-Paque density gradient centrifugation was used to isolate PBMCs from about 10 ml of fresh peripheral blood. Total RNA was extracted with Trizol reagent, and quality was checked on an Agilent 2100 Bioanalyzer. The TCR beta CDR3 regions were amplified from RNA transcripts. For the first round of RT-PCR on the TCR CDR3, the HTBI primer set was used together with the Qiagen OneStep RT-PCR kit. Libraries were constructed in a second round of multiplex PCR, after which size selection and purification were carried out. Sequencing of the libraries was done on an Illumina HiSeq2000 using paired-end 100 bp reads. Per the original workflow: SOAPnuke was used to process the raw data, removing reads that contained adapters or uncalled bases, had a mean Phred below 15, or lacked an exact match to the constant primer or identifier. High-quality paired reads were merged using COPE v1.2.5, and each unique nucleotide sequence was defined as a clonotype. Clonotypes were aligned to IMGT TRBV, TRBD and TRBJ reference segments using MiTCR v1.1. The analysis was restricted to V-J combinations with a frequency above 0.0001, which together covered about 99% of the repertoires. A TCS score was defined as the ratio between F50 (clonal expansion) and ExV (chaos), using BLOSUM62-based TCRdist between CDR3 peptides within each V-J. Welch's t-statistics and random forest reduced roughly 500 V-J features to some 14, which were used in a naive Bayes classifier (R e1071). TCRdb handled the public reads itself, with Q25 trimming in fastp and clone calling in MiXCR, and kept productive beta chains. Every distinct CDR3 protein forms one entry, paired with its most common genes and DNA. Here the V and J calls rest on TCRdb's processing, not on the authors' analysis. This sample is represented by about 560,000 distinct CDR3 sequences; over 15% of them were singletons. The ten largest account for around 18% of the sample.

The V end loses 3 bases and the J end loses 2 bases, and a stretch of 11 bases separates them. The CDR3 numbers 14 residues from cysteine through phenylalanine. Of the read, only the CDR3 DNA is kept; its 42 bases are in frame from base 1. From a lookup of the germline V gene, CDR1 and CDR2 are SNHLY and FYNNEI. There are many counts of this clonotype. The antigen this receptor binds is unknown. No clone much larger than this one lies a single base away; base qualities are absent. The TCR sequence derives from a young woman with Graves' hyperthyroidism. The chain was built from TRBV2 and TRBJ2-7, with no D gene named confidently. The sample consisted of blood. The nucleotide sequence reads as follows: TGTGCCAGCAGTGATGGCAGTTGGACCTACGAGCAGTACTTC. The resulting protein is CASSDGSWTYEQYF.